Detailed here is one TCR beta chain. This specimen belongs to a study of T cells in Graves' hyperthyroidism and ophthalmopathy. Study-level information: At initial diagnosis, before any treatment had begun, peripheral blood was obtained.

Researchers took RNA transcripts and amplified the TCR beta CDR3 regions from them. Carried out on the TCR CDR3, a first-round RT-PCR used the HTBI primer set. TCRdb independently ran MiXCR on the multiplex PCR reads; one entry per CDR3 protein. The table shows 490,000 or so distinct CDR3 sequences, with 20% to 25% occurring only once. Clinical symptoms, serum thyroxine and TRAb, thyroid ultrasound and orbital computed tomography together formed the diagnostic basis. Fresh peripheral blood, about 9.3 ml, yielded the PBMCs. Germline V gene data show CDR1 as MDHEN and CDR2 as SYDVKM. V was clipped by 7 bases and J by 5 bases; unmatched bases: 4. The CDR3 is made up of 12 amino acids.

The genes are TRBV28 and TRBJ1-2; 7 bases line up with TRBD1. The source material was blood. This receptor was identified in a woman in her 70s with Graves' ophthalmopathy. CDR3 amino acids: CASNLQGYGYTF. DNA for the CDR3: TGTGCCAGCAACTTACAGGGGTATGGCTACACCTTC.